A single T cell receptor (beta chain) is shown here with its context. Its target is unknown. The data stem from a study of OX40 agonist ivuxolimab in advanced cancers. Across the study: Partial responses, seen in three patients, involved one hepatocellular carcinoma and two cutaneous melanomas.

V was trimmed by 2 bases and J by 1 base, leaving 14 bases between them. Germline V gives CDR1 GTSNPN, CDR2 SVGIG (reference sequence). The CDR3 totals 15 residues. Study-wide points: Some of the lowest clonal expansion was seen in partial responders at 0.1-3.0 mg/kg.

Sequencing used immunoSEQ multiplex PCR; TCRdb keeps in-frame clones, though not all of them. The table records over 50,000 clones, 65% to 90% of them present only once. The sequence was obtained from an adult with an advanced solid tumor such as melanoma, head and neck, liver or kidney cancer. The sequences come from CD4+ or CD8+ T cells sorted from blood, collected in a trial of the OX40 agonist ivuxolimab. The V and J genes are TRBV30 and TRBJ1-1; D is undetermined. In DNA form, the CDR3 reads TGTGCCTGGAGTACCCCCCACCTAGGGAACACTGAAGCTTTCTTT. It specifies CAWSTPHLGNTEAFF. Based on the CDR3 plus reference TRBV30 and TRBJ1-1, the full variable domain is SQTIHQWPATLVQPVGSPLSLECTVEGTSNPNLYWYRQAAGRGLQLLFYSVGIGQISSEVPQNLSASRPQDRQFILSSKKLLLSDSGFYLCAWSTPHLGNTEAFFGQGTRLTVV.